This TCR beta chain is from a study of T cells after yellow fever vaccination (dated by TCRdb to about 2019). Regarding the study in general: The SMART-Seq v4 Ultra Low Input RNA kit was used to prepare libraries from fractions with low cell numbers. Blood was collected at multiple timepoints before and after primary and secondary immunization, and bulk PBMC replicates and cell subsets were isolated. To follow T-cell clones before and after both primary and booster YFV17D yellow fever vaccination, bulk TCR alpha and beta repertoires underwent longitudinal sequencing. Two healthy male donors, one aged 18 to 29 and one aged 30 to 40 years, were included in the cohort. What the authors observed across the whole study: The secondary T-cell response was weaker than the primary response but faster, peaking on day 5 instead of day 15. A small share of clonotypes occurred in both CD4 and CD8 compartments, likely arising from convergent recombination. FACS-sorted repertoires could contain abundant contaminating clonotypes from the bulk population, so computational filtering was required. Most clones expanded after primary vaccination were re-detected after the booster (almost 97% of CD4 and around 88% of CD8), suggesting broad memory maintenance. Because the study included only a couple of donors, the extent to which the findings can be generalized is limited.

Spanning cysteine to phenylalanine, the CDR3 consists of 15 amino acids. Only the CDR3 part of the read is kept: 45 bases, read in frame from the first base. From a lookup of the germline V gene (reference sequence), CDR1 and CDR2 are SGHKS and YYEKEE. Relative to germline, V is 4 bases shorter and J is 3 bases shorter, with 13 bases between their ends. Instrument on record: Illumina NovaSeq 6000. TCR cDNA was made using 5'RACE template switching, a step that added a universal primer site and unique molecular identifiers. cDNA synthesis was primed from both the TCR alpha and TCR beta constant segments. Library amplification involved two PCR steps, and the second step added sample barcodes and sequencing adapters. Sequencing of the libraries was done on either Illumina HiSeq 2500 (2x100 bp) or NovaSeq (2x150 bp). In the authors' own workflow: MIGEC handled demultiplexing of reads and collapsing into UMI consensus sequences, while MiXCR performed V(D)J alignment. Vaccine-responding clonotypes were identified with edgeR using replicate PBMC samples, with FDR below 0.01 and a log2 fold change above 5 up to day 15 being required. Each bulk clonotype was labeled CD4 or CD8 based on which sequenced repertoire, CD4 or CD8, contained the clonotype at higher abundance. The public reads were quality trimmed at Q25 with fastp and then assembled into clones with MiXCR by TCRdb, keeping productive beta chains. Rows with one shared CDR3 protein collapse into an entry with the most common genes and DNA. The V and J calls were not made by the authors but by TCRdb's processing. This sample gives hundreds of thousands of distinct CDR3 sequences in total; around 12% of them show up just once. Approximately 3.3% of the sample rests with the top ten.

The treatment or condition label of this sample denotes: live attenuated yellow fever vaccine strain. A standard Ficoll-Paque protocol was used to isolate PBMCs from peripheral blood. CD4 and CD8 T-cell fractions were isolated with Dynabeads CD4 and CD8 positive selection kits. TriZol was used to extract RNA from bulk PBMCs, from CD4 and CD8 fractions, and from dextramer-positive and dextramer-negative fractions. About this clonotype itself: Its recognized antigen is unknown. No base quality information exists; no much larger clone differs at one position.

The receptor was isolated from a man between 18 and 29 years old who received the YFV17D yellow fever vaccine. The sequencing here drew on CD4+ T cells sorted from PBMCs, taken 15 days after the yellow fever booster vaccination. The chain couples TRBV5-5 to TRBJ1-4, with TRBD1 as a weak D call on 6 bases. The CDR3 is CASSRDGQSNEKLFF. The DNA sequence is TGTGCCAGCAGCCGCGATGGACAGTCTAATGAAAAACTGTTTTTT.